This T cell receptor (beta chain) was found in a study of blood T cell repertoires in COVID-19. Study details: Samples of COVID-19 (acute and convalescent) were obtained from the United States, Italy and Spain. In each case, the material was cDNA or gDNA derived from T cells, B-cell-depleted T cells, or PBMCs.

The CDR3 spans 13 residues. V lost 3 bases, J lost 7 bases, and 7 bases stayed unmatched. In germline, CDR1 is DFQATT, CDR2 SNEGSKA (reference sequence). The table came from immunoSEQ multiplex PCR; TCRdb's copy has only in-frame clones and leaves some out. The table lists approximately 290,000 clones, around 89% of them singletons. V and J are TRBV20-1 and TRBJ2-5, with 8 bases lining up with TRBD2. The sequencing sample was made of peripheral blood. The sequence came from a man aged 30 to 45 with acute or convalescent COVID-19. CDR3 nucleotides: TGCAGTGCTAGTGGAGCGGGGGACCGGACCCAGTACTTC. Protein: CSASGAGDRTQYF.